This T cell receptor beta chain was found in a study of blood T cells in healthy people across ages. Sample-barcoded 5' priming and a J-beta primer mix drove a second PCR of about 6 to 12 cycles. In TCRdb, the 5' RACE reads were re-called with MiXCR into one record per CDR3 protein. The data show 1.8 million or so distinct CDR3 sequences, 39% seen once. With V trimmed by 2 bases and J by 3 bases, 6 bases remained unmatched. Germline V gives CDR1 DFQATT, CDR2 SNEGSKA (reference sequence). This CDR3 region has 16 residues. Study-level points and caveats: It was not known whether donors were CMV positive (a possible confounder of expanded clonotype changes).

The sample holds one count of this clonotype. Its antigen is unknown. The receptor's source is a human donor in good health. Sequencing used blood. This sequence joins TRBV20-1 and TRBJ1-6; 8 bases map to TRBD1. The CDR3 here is CSARQGADIYNSPLHF. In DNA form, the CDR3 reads TGCAGTGCTAGACAGGGGGCGGATATCTATAATTCACCCCTCCACTTT.